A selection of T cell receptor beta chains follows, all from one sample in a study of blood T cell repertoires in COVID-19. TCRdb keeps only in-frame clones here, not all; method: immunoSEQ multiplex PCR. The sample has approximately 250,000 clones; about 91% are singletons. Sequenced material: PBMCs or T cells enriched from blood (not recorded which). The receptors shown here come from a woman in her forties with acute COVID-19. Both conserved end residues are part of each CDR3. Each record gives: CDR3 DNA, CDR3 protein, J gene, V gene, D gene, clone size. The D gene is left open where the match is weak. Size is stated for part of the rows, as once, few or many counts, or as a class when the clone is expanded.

TGTGCCAGCAGAACCGGGACAGGGGGCTCTGGGGCCAACGTCCTGACTTTC,CASRTGTGGSGANVLTF,TRBJ2-6,TRBV5-4,TRBD1,NA
TGTGCCAGCTCACCACTAGACGACAGGGGGCTATTTGGCTACACCTTC,CASSPLDDRGLFGYTF,TRBJ1-2,TRBV18,TRBD1,NA
TGTGCCTGGAGACCCATGGGCCCCAACGTCTATGGCTACACCTTC,CAWRPMGPNVYGYTF,TRBJ1-2,TRBV30,NA,NA
TGTGCCAGCAGCGCATTGCAGGGAGAAAAACTGTTTTTT,CASSALQGEKLFF,TRBJ1-4,TRBV7-3,NA,NA
TGTGCCAGCAGCTTCCGACGGGACCAAGAGACCCAGTACTTC,CASSFRRDQETQYF,TRBJ2-5,TRBV11-2,NA,NA
TGTGCCAGCAGTTGGTTCGGGACAGGGGACCAGCCCCAGCATTTT,CASSWFGTGDQPQHF,TRBJ1-5,TRBV7-2,TRBD1,NA
TGTGCCAGCAGCAAAGGGACAGGGGGCACAGATACGCAGTATTTT,CASSKGTGGTDTQYF,TRBJ2-3,TRBV21-1,NA,NA
TGTGCCAGCAGCCCACAACAGGGTCCAGGAAACACCATATATTTT,CASSPQQGPGNTIYF,TRBJ1-3,TRBV7-2,NA,NA
TGTGCCAGCAGCCTTACATCACAGGGGTGGGATCAGCCCCAGCATTTT,CASSLTSQGWDQPQHF,TRBJ1-5,TRBV6-6,TRBD1,once
TGTGCCAGCAGCTTGGTCGTATATATCCGGGGTCACACAGATACGCAGTATTTT,CASSLVVYIRGHTDTQYF,TRBJ2-3,TRBV5-5,NA,NA
TGTGCCAGCAGCTTTGACGGACAGTTCACCGGGGAGCTGTTTTTT,CASSFDGQFTGELFF,TRBJ2-2,TRBV7-3,NA,few
TGTGCCAGCATGAGGGCAGGATCTAACTATGGCTACACCTTC,CASMRAGSNYGYTF,TRBJ1-2,TRBV7-9,NA,NA
TGTGCCAGCAGCCCGGCCGGGACAGTATACGAGCAGTACTTC,CASSPAGTVYEQYF,TRBJ2-7,TRBV28,TRBD1,NA
TGTGCCAGCAGTTCTGCGGCTAGACTTATGGAGACCCAGTACTTC,CASSSAARLMETQYF,TRBJ2-5,TRBV6-5,NA,NA
TGCGCCAGCAGCCAAGATTCAACAGGTCAAGAGACCCAGTACTTC,CASSQDSTGQETQYF,TRBJ2-5,TRBV4-1,NA,NA
TGTGCCAGCAGCCAACGCTGGACAGGAGACACTGAAGCTTTCTTT,CASSQRWTGDTEAFF,TRBJ1-1,TRBV6-5,TRBD1,NA
TGTGCCAGCAGCCGGACACGACAGGGGAGGAGCTATGGCTACACCTTC,CASSRTRQGRSYGYTF,TRBJ1-2,TRBV28,TRBD1,few
TGTGCCAGCAGCCACGGACAGGGGGCGCGGCGGGCTGAAGCTTTCTTT,CASSHGQGARRAEAFF,TRBJ1-1,TRBV5-4,TRBD1,NA
TGTGCCAGCAGTGATCTCCTCGGGACATCGAGAAACTATGGCTACACCTTC,CASSDLLGTSRNYGYTF,TRBJ1-2,TRBV6-1,NA,NA
TGTGCCAGCAGCGTGCAGGGGGCCAACACCGGGGAGCTGTTTTTT,CASSVQGANTGELFF,TRBJ2-2,TRBV9,TRBD1,NA
TGCGCCAGCAGCTTGGGAGGAGACCGCTACGAGCAGTACTTC,CASSLGGDRYEQYF,TRBJ2-7,TRBV5-1,NA,NA
TGCGCCAGCAGCGAGAGCGCACTAGCAGGCGATGAGCAGTTCTTC,CASSESALAGDEQFF,TRBJ2-1,TRBV5-1,NA,NA
TGTGCCAGCAGTTTATCGACAGGGGGCCGCGACGAGCAGTACTTC,CASSLSTGGRDEQYF,TRBJ2-7,TRBV28,TRBD1,NA
TGTGCCAGCAGCCAAAGGGAGGGCCAAGATACGCAGTATTTT,CASSQREGQDTQYF,TRBJ2-3,TRBV3-1/TRBV3-2,TRBD2,NA
TGTGCCATCAGTGAGCAGGGGGATAATGAGCAGTTCTTC,CAISEQGDNEQFF,TRBJ2-1,TRBV10-3,TRBD1,NA
TGTGCCAGCAGTTTAGGTGCGAATGAGCAGTTCTTC,CASSLGANEQFF,TRBJ2-1,TRBV27,NA,NA
TGTGCCAGCAGTTCCTCACAGGGAGTAGGCGCTGAAGCTTTCTTT,CASSSSQGVGAEAFF,TRBJ1-1,TRBV28,NA,NA
TGCGCCAGCCTAACTAGCGGGATATACAATGAGCAGTTCTTC,CASLTSGIYNEQFF,TRBJ2-1,TRBV10-2,TRBD2,NA
TGTGCCAGTAATAGTCCCCAAGTAGAGACCCAGTACTTC,CASNSPQVETQYF,TRBJ2-5,TRBV19,NA,NA
TGTGCCAGCTCACCACCCTTAGCGGGAGGGCCGGGCGAGCAGTACTTC,CASSPPLAGGPGEQYF,TRBJ2-7,TRBV18,TRBD2,once
TGTGCCAGCAGTTCCAGGGGTATCGGAAACACCATATATTTT,CASSSRGIGNTIYF,TRBJ1-3,TRBV27,NA,NA
TGTGCCAGCAGCTTAGATTTTGCGAGCGGGAGTGTCCCCTACAATGAGCAGTTCTTC,CASSLDFASGSVPYNEQFF,TRBJ2-1,TRBV11-3,TRBD2,NA
TGCGCCAGCAGGCGGGGACTAGCGGGTACAGATACGCAGTATTTT,CASRRGLAGTDTQYF,TRBJ2-3,TRBV10-2,TRBD2,NA
TGTGCCAGCAGTAACAGGGGAAACACTGAAGCTTTCTTT,CASSNRGNTEAFF,TRBJ1-1,TRBV2,TRBD1,NA
TGTGCCAGCAGCGTAGGGACAGGGGGGTATGGCTACACCTTC,CASSVGTGGYGYTF,TRBJ1-2,TRBV9,TRBD1,NA